Presented here are 17 T cell receptor beta chains from one specimen sequenced in a study of response to subunit inactivated influenza vaccine. TCRdb called the RT-PCR reads again in MiXCR, with one record for every CDR3 protein. Of roughly 570,000 distinct CDR3 sequences in the sample, over 10% were seen once. Here the sequenced sample was PBMCs from blood, taken roughly 45 days after vaccination. The receptor set was obtained from a man between 45 and 60 years old who received an inactivated influenza vaccine.

This clonotype occurred a few times. The rearrangement uses TRBV7-2 and TRBJ2-2, with D possibly matching TRBD1 (5 bases). CDR1 and CDR2 (germline): SGHTA, FQGNSA. CDR3 length: 13 residues. Deletions cut 6 bases from V and 4 bases from J, with 9 bases between. CDR3 amino acids: CASSSRVTGELFF. CDR3 bases: TGTGCCAGCAGTTCCAGGGTCACCGGGGAGCTGTTTTTT.

The chain uses TRBV6-6 and TRBJ1-2; the D is unclear. The CDR3 consists of 13 residues. V was pared by 7 bases and J by 5 bases, with 14 bases between. From germline, CDR1 is MNHNY and CDR2 SVGAGI (reference sequence). The CDR3 loop reads CASTPSARYGYTF. CDR3 nucleotides: TGTGCCAGCACGCCCTCAGCCCGGTATGGCTACACCTTC.

This clonotype was seen a handful of times. V and J are TRBV24-1 and TRBJ2-2; 7 bases match TRBD1. CDR3 length: 14 amino acids. Trimming took 4 bases from V and 3 from J; bases not matched to a gene: 1. Looked up from germline, CDR1 is KGHDR and CDR2 is SFDVKD. In DNA form, the CDR3 reads TGTGCCACCAGTGAGGGGACAGACACCGGGGAGCTGTTTTTT. It translates to CATSEGTDTGELFF.

This clonotype was found many times. The chain uses TRBV5-1 and TRBJ2-3; no clear D gene. The CDR3 contains 14 residues. The germline V gene has CDR1 SGHRS and CDR2 YFSETQ. V shed 4 bases and J shed 1 base, with 10 bases lying between them. In nucleotides, the CDR3 is TGCGCCAGCAGCACCCAAGGAGGCACAGATACGCAGTATTTT. This translates into CASSTQGGTDTQYF.

The gene calls are TRBV6-2 or TRBV6-3 and TRBJ2-7; D gene uncertain. The germline CDR1 and CDR2 sequences are MNHEY and SVGEGT. The CDR3 length is 14 residues. Deletions cut 2 bases from V and 4 bases from J, with 12 bases between. In DNA, the CDR3 is TGTGCCAGCAGTTACCAAGTCCTGAGGTACGAGCAGTACTTC. This codes for CASSYQVLRYEQYF.

The J gene is TRBJ2-3, the V gene TRBV20-1; D call uncertain. Germline V gene sequence: CDR1 DFQATT, CDR2 SNEGSKA (reference sequence). V lost 6 bases, J lost 1 base, and 8 bases lay in between. This CDR3 is 12 amino acids long. The chain's CDR3 is CSAHSGTDTQYF. For the CDR3, the DNA is TGCAGTGCCCACTCGGGCACAGATACGCAGTATTTT.

V gene TRBV27 combines with J gene TRBJ2-5; no definite D call. V shed 4 bases and J shed 5 bases, with 14 bases lying between them. The CDR3 covers 14 residues. Germline V CDR1 and CDR2: MNHEY, SMNVEV (reference sequence). As DNA, the CDR3 is TGTGCCAGCAGTTCCCATCGGGTCGGGGAGACCCAGTACTTC. It is translated as CASSSHRVGETQYF.

Here the CDR3 reads CASSLAENLPYNEQFF. Written as DNA, the CDR3 is TGCGCCAGCAGCTTGGCCGAAAACCTCCCCTACAATGAGCAGTTCTTC. V and J are TRBV5-1 and TRBJ2-1; D ambiguous. The V end was cut by 0 bases, the J end by 2 bases, with 12 bases between. Germline V CDR1 and CDR2: SGHRS, YFSETQ. The CDR3 has 16 residues.

In its sample, this clonotype was seen a few times. This chain joins TRBV6-1 and TRBJ2-2; D remains ambiguous. Per the germline V gene, CDR1 is MNHNS and CDR2 is SASEGT. V was cut by 4 bases and J by 0 bases, with 6 bases left in between. This CDR3 spans 14 amino acids. The CDR3 here is CASSGLANTGELFF. The CDR3 bases are TGTGCCAGCAGTGGGCTGGCGAACACCGGGGAGCTGTTTTTT.

The chain carries TRBV6-5 and TRBJ1-2; TRBD1 is a possible D gene (5 bases). Trimming cost V 2 bases and J 2 bases, with 9 bases left between them. Germline values: CDR1 MNHEY, CDR2 SVGAGI. This CDR3 region has 14 residues. This CDR3 is CASSYGRDNYGYTF. CDR3 bases: TGTGCCAGCAGTTACGGGCGGGACAACTATGGCTACACCTTC.

This clonotype has only a few counts. The gene calls are TRBV12-3 or TRBV12-4 and TRBJ2-4, with 7 bases matching TRBD1. V was clipped by 5 bases and J by 8 bases; unmatched bases: 3. There are 12 residues in the CDR3. CDR3 bases: TGTGCCAGCAGTGGGACAGCGGACATTCAGTACTTC. Translation gives CASSGTADIQYF.

Many counts were recorded for this clonotype. The rearrangement joins TRBV3-1 to TRBJ2-5, with a tentative D call TRBD1 (5 bases). The CDR3 runs to 13 residues. Germline V lookup: CDR1 LGHDT, CDR2 YNNKEL (reference sequence). Trimming shortened V by 7 bases and J by 1 base, and 10 bases separated the two germline ends. The CDR3 sequence is CASNRGIQETQYF. In nucleotides, the CDR3 is TGTGCCAGCAATAGGGGAATCCAAGAGACCCAGTACTTC.

Only a few counts were recorded for this clonotype. The V call is TRBV12-3 or TRBV12-4, the J call TRBJ1-5; D gene ambiguous. The V and J ends lost 5 bases and 2 bases respectively, with 13 bases between them. CDR3 length: 15 residues. CDR3 DNA sequence: TGTGCCAGCAGTACGCTGGGTAGTGGCAATCAGCCCCAGCATTTT. It specifies CASSTLGSGNQPQHF.

In nucleotides, the CDR3 is TGTGCCAGCAGCGGGATAGAGCCCCAGCATTTT. Translated: CASSGIEPQHF. This sequence joins TRBV28 and TRBJ1-5; no clear D. With 6 bases removed from V and 8 bases from J, the gap between germline ends came to 8 bases. Germline V gives CDR1 MDHEN, CDR2 SYDVKM. CDR3 size: 11 residues.

The V call is TRBV5-5, the J call TRBJ2-7, with 9 bases aligning to TRBD1. V lost 0 bases and J lost 11; bases outside the gene matches: 12. The V gene's germline CDR1 is SGHKS and CDR2 YYEKEE (reference sequence). The CDR3 sequence is 15 residues long. CDR3 bases: TGTGCCAGCAGCTTGGCCGGGGACAGGGCGGTTCGCAAGTACTTC. Protein: CASSLAGDRAVRKYF.

This rearrangement joins TRBV20-1 to TRBJ2-7, with D perhaps matching TRBD2 (5 bases). Germline V gene data show CDR1 as DFQATT and CDR2 as SNEGSKA (reference sequence). V shed 4 bases and J shed 4 bases, with 11 bases lying between them. CDR3 length: 12 amino acids. In DNA form, the CDR3 reads TGCAGTGCTACGAGCGGACGGTACGAGCAGTACTTC. Amino acids: CSATSGRYEQYF.

The rearrangement uses TRBV6-2 or TRBV6-3 and TRBJ1-2; 8 positions match TRBD1. Germline V gives CDR1 MNHEY, CDR2 SVGEGT. The J segment lost 6 bases and the V segment lost 6 bases, leaving 6 bases of the junction unmatched. This CDR3 is 13 amino acids long. CDR3 in amino acids: CASSRGTGDGYTF. The DNA for the CDR3 is TGTGCCAGCAGCCGCGGGACAGGAGATGGCTACACCTTC.